This T cell receptor beta chain emerged from a study of blood T cell repertoires in COVID-19. Germline lookup yields CDR1 MNHEY and CDR2 SVGAGI. Trimming stripped 4 bases from V and 5 bases from J, with 11 bases between. The CDR3 spans 13 residues. The method was immunoSEQ multiplex PCR; TCRdb's version includes in-frame clones alone and lacks a portion of them. The profile covers around 130,000 clones, with roughly four fifths appearing a single time and 2.4% taken by the ten largest. The sample was PBMCs or T cells enriched from blood (not recorded which). The chain couples TRBV6-5 to TRBJ1-2, with D maybe TRBD1 (6 bases). The source is a man aged 40-49 years with acute COVID-19. CDR3 residues: CASSSTGRYGYTF. The CDR3 coding sequence is TGTGCCAGCAGTTCTACAGGGAGATATGGCTACACCTTC.